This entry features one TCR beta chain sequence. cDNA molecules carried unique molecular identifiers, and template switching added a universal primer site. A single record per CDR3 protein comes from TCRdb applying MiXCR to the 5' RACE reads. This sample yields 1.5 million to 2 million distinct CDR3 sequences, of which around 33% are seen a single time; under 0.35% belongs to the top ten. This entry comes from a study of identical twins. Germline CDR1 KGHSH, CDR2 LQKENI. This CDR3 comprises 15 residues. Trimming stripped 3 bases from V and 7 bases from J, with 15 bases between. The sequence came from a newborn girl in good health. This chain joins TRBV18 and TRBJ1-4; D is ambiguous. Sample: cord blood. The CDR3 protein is CASSPTLLGPEKLFF. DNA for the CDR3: TGTGCCAGCTCACCTACATTACTCGGGCCTGAAAAACTGTTTTTT.